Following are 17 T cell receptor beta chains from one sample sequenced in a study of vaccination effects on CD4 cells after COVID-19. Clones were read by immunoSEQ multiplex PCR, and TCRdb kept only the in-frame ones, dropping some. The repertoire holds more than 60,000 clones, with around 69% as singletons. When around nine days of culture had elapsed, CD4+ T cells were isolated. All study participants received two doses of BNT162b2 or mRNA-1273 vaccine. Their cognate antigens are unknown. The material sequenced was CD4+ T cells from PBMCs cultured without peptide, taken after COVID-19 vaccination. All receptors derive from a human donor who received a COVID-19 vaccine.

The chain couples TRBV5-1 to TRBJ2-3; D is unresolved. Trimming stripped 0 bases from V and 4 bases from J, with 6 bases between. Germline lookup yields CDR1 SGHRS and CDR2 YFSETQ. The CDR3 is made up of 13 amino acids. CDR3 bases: TGCGCCAGCAGCTTGGGCCCGGCAGATACGCAGTATTTT. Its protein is CASSLGPADTQYF.

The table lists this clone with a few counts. The CDR3 sequence is CASSLVGVYEQYV. The CDR3 DNA reads TGTGCCAGCAGCTTGGTGGGGGTCTACGAGCAGTACGTC. The genes are TRBV5-5 and TRBJ2-7; either TRBD1 or TRBD2 may supply D (5 bases each). Trimming took 0 bases from V and 3 from J, leaving 7 bases between them. Germline V gives CDR1 SGHKS, CDR2 YYEKEE (reference sequence). The CDR3 is 13 residues long.

The CDR3 region has the DNA TGTGCTAGTGGTTTGGTACGAGATGGACGTACAAAACAAGAGACCCAGTACTTC. The encoded protein is CASGLVRDGRTKQETQYF. The V call is TRBV12-5, the J call TRBJ2-5; D is uncertain. V shed 0 bases and J shed 2 bases, with 19 bases lying between them. Germline V gives CDR1 LGHNT, CDR2 FRNRAP. The CDR3 has 18 amino acids.

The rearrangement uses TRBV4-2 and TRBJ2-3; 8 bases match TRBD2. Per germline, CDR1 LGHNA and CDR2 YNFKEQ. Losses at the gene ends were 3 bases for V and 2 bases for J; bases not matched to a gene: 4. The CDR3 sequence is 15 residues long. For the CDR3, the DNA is TGTGCCAGCAGCCAGGAAGCGGGGGCCACAGATACGCAGTATTTT. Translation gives CASSQEAGATDTQYF.

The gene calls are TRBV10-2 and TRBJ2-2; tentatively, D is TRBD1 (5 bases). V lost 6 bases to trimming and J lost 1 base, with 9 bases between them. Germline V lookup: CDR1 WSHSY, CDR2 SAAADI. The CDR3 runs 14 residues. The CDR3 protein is CASRSDMNTGELFF. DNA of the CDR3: TGCGCCAGCAGGTCGGACATGAACACCGGGGAGCTGTTTTTT.

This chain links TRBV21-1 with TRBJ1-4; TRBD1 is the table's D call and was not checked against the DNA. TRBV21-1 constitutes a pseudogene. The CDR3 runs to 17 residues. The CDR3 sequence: CASSKGIVGQWGEKLFF. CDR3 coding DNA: TGTGCCAGCAGCAAAGGAATTGTCGGACAGTGGGGCGAAAAACTGTTTTTT.

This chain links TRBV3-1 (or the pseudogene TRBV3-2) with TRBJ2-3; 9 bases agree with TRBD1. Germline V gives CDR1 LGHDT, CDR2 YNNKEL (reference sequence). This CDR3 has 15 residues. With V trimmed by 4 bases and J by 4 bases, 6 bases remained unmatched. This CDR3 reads CASSLRTGASDTQYF. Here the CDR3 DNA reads TGTGCCAGCAGCCTTAGGACAGGGGCATCAGATACGCAGTATTTT.

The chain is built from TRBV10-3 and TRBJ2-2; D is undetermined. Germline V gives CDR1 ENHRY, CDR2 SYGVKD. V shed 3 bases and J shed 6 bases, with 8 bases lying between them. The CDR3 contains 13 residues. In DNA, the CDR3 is TGTGCCATCAGTGAATTTAGCCCCGGGGAGCTGTTTTTT. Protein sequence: CAISEFSPGELFF.

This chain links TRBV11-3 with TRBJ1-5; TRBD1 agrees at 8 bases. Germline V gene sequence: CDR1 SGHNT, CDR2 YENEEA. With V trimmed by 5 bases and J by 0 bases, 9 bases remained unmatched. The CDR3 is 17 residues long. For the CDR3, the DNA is TGTGCCAGCAGCCCGGACAGGGATCCCTATAGCAATCAGCCCCAGCATTTT. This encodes CASSPDRDPYSNQPQHF.

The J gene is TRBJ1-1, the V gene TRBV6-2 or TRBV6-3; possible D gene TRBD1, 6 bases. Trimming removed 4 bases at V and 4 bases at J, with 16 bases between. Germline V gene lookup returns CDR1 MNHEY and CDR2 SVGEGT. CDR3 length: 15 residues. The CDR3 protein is CASSFTGLGGTEAFF. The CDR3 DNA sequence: TGTGCCAGCAGTTTTACAGGGCTAGGAGGCACTGAAGCTTTCTTT.

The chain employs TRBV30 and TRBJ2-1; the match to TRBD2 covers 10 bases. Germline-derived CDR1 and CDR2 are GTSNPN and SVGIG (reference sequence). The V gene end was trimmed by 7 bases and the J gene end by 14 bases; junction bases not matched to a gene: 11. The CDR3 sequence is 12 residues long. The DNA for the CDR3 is TGTGCCTCTGCAAGCGGGGGGGCCGTTGAGTTCTTC. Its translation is CASASGGAVEFF. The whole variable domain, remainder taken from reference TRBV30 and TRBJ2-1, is SQTIHQWPATLVQPVGSPLSLECTVEGTSNPNLYWYRQAAGRGLQLLFYSVGIGQISSEVPQNLSASRPQDRQFILSSKKLLLSDSGFYLCASASGGAVEFFGPGTRLTVL.

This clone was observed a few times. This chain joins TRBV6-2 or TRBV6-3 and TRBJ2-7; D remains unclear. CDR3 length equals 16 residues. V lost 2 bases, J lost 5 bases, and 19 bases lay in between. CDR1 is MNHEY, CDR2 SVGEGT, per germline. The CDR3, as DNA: TGTGCCAGCAGTTACGCCCCCCGACCGCGAACACACGAGCAGTACGTC. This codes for CASSYAPRPRTHEQYV.

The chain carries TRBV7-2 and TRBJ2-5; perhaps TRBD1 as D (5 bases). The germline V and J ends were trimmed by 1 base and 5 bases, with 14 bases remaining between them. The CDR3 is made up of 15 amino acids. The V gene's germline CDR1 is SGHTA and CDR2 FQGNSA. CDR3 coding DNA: TGTGCCAGCAGCTTAGTCAGGGTCAAAAAGGAGACCCAGTACTTC. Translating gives CASSLVRVKKETQYF.

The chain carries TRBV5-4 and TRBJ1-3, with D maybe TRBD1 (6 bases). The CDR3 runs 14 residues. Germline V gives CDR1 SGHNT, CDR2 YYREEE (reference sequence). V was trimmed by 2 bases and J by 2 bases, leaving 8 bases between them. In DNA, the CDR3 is TGTGCCAGCAGCTTCGGGGGCACTGGAAACACCATATATTTT. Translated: CASSFGGTGNTIYF.

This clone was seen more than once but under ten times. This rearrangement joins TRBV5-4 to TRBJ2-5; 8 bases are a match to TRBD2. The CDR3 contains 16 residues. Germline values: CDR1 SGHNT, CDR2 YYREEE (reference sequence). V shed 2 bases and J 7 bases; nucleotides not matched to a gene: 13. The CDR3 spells CASSFDGGSGEGTQYF. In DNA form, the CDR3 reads TGTGCCAGCAGCTTCGATGGGGGTAGCGGGGAAGGGACCCAGTACTTC.

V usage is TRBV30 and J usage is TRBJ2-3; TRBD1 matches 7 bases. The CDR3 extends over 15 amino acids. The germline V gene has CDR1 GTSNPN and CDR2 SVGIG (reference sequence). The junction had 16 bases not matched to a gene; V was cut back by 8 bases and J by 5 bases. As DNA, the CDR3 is TGTGCCGGCAAATCCTTTAAGGGGGCGGGAGATACGCAGTATTTT. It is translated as CAGKSFKGAGDTQYF.

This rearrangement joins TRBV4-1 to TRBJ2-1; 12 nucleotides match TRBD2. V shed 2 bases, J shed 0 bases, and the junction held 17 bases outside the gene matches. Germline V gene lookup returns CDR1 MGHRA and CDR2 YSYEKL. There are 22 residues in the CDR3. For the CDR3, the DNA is TGCGCCAGCAGCCAAAGGCCCTACCGACTAGCGGGGGAGCAACACTCCTACAATGAGCAGTTCTTC. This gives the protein CASSQRPYRLAGEQHSYNEQFF.